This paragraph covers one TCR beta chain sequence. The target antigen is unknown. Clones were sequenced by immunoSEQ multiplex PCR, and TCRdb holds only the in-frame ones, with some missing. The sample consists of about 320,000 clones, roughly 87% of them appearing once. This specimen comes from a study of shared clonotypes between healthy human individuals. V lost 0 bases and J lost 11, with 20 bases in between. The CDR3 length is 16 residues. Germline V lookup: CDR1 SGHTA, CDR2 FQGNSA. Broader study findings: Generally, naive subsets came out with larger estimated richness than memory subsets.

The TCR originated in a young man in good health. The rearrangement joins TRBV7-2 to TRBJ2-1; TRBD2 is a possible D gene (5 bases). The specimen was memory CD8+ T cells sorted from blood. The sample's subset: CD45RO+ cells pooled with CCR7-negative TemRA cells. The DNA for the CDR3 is TGTGCCAGCAGCTTAGCGAGCCGCCCGGCTAGCCCAAAGCAGTTCTTC. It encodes CASSLASRPASPKQFF.